Listed below are T cell receptor beta chains from one sample, sequenced in a study of identical twins. TCRdb reprocessed the 5' RACE reads via MiXCR and lists one record per CDR3 protein. Of some 760,000 distinct CDR3 sequences in the sample, about 20% were seen once. This same sample was also part of a study on T cells expressing NK-cell markers.

Sequencing used PBMCs. These receptors all come from a woman under 30 in good health. CDR3s include the opening cysteine and the closing phenylalanine or tryptophan. D genes are given only for firm matches. Expanded clones are given a class, and other clones once, few, many or no size at all.

d_call j_call cdr3_length clone_size v_call cdr3_aa cdr3_nt
TRBD2 TRBJ2-7 16 - TRBV18 CASSPRGAGVSYEQYF TGTGCCAGCTCACCACGAGGAGCGGGAGTCTCCTACGAGCAGTACTTC
- TRBJ2-3 19 many TRBV11-2 CASSLNPHPARYTTDTQYF TGTGCCAGCAGCTTAAATCCCCATCCAGCACGGTACACCACAGATACGCAGTATTTT
TRBD2 TRBJ2-7 15 few TRBV7-9 CASSRDVAGSYEQYF TGTGCCAGCAGCCGAGACGTAGCGGGTTCCTACGAGCAGTACTTC
- TRBJ1-4 14 few TRBV12-3/TRBV12-4 CASSFTGSDEKLFF TGTGCCAGCAGTTTTACAGGGTCGGATGAAAAACTGTTTTTT
TRBD1 TRBJ1-6 16 - TRBV11-2 CASSLDRDRINSPLHF TGTGCCAGCAGCTTGGACCGGGACAGGATTAATTCACCCCTCCACTTT
TRBD1 TRBJ1-2 14 few TRBV25-1 CASSGTGSDYGYTF TGTGCCAGCAGTGGGACAGGGTCTGACTATGGCTACACCTTC
TRBD2 TRBJ2-1 16 - TRBV20-1 CSARSGGIAGSDEQFF TGCAGTGCTAGATCCGGAGGTATAGCGGGAAGCGATGAGCAGTTCTTC
TRBD2 TRBJ2-7 13 - TRBV20-1 CSAVFGGIYEQYF TGCAGTGCGGTTTTCGGGGGGATCTACGAGCAGTACTTC
TRBD2 TRBJ2-1 15 - TRBV6-5 CASSYQGAGGDEQFF TGTGCCAGCAGTTACCAAGGGGCGGGAGGCGATGAGCAGTTCTTC
- TRBJ2-1 18 - TRBV5-5 CASSLVPLRESSYNEQFF TGTGCCAGCAGCTTGGTCCCGCTAAGGGAGAGCTCCTACAATGAGCAGTTCTTC
TRBD2 TRBJ2-3 16 - TRBV5-1 CASSWGLAGGSSTQYF TGCGCCAGCAGCTGGGGACTAGCGGGGGGAAGTAGTACGCAGTATTTT
- TRBJ1-2 12 - TRBV20-1 CSARTPRYGYTF TGCAGTGCCCGGACACCGCGCTATGGCTACACCTTC
- TRBJ2-2 14 many TRBV5-6 CASSSLGGTGELFF TGTGCCAGCAGCTCCCTAGGCGGCACCGGGGAGCTGTTTTTT
TRBD2 TRBJ2-7 15 many TRBV3-1 CASSPRTSGSYEQYF TGTGCCAGCAGCCCTCGGACTAGCGGCTCCTACGAGCAGTACTTC
- TRBJ2-5 14 - TRBV27 CASSLKASQETQYF TGTGCCAGCAGTTTAAAGGCCAGTCAAGAGACCCAGTACTTC
- TRBJ2-7 15 - TRBV12-3/TRBV12-4 CASSPGSRSSYEQYF TGTGCCAGCAGCCCCGGGTCCCGAAGCTCCTACGAGCAGTACTTC
TRBD2 TRBJ2-5 16 - TRBV5-1 CASSPGLAGDQETQYF TGCGCCAGCAGCCCGGGACTAGCGGGGGACCAAGAGACCCAGTACTTC
- TRBJ2-7 14 - TRBV5-6 CASSLLGEKYEQYF TGTGCCAGCAGCTTGCTGGGTGAGAAGTACGAGCAGTACTTC
- TRBJ1-1 13 - TRBV13 CASSLKSYTEAFF TGTGCCAGCAGCTTAAAGTCGTACACTGAAGCTTTCTTT
TRBD2 TRBJ2-1 14 - TRBV7-2 CASSLARTSDEQFF TGTGCCAGCAGCTTAGCGAGGACTAGCGATGAGCAGTTCTTC
- TRBJ1-6 16 - TRBV21-1 CASSTSCVLLNSPLHF TGTGCCAGCAGCACCTCGTGTGTCTTACTTAATTCACCCCTCCACTTT
- TRBJ2-2 13 many TRBV7-2 CASSSGPTGELFF TGTGCCAGCAGCTCCGGTCCCACCGGGGAGCTGTTTTTT
TRBD1 TRBJ2-7 14 - TRBV20-1 CSAATGTGVYEQYF TGCAGTGCTGCAACCGGGACAGGGGTCTACGAGCAGTACTTC
- TRBJ2-7 12 - TRBV12-3/TRBV12-4 CASSGHPYEQYF TGTGCCAGCAGTGGACACCCCTACGAGCAGTACTTC
TRBD2 TRBJ2-2 16 many TRBV5-1 CASSLQTSGFTGELFF TGCGCCAGCTCCCTTCAGACTAGCGGGTTCACCGGGGAGCTGTTTTTT
TRBD1 TRBJ2-7 16 few TRBV7-2 CASSLADGAGGYEQYF TGTGCCAGCAGCTTAGCAGACGGGGCAGGGGGCTACGAGCAGTACTTC
- TRBJ2-2 14 - TRBV7-7 CASSLVQDFGELFF TGTGCTAGCAGCTTAGTCCAGGACTTCGGGGAGCTGTTTTTT
TRBD1 TRBJ1-5 16 - TRBV5-1 CASSRGTGDSNQPQHF TGCGCCAGCAGCAGGGGGACAGGGGATAGCAATCAGCCCCAGCATTTT
- TRBJ2-1 14 - TRBV3-1 CASSRDSNRNEQFF TGTGCCAGCAGCCGGGATTCGAATAGGAATGAGCAGTTCTTC
TRBD2 TRBJ2-1 15 - TRBV6-2/TRBV6-3 CASSSGLAEYNEQFF TGTGCCAGCAGCTCAGGACTAGCGGAGTACAATGAGCAGTTCTTC
TRBD1 TRBJ2-6 17 - TRBV7-8 CASSFGQGKAGANVLTF TGTGCCAGCAGCTTCGGACAGGGGAAAGCTGGGGCCAACGTCCTGACTTTC
- TRBJ2-5 13 few TRBV12-3/TRBV12-4 CASSSGRMETQYF TGTGCCAGCAGTTCAGGCAGGATGGAGACCCAGTACTTC